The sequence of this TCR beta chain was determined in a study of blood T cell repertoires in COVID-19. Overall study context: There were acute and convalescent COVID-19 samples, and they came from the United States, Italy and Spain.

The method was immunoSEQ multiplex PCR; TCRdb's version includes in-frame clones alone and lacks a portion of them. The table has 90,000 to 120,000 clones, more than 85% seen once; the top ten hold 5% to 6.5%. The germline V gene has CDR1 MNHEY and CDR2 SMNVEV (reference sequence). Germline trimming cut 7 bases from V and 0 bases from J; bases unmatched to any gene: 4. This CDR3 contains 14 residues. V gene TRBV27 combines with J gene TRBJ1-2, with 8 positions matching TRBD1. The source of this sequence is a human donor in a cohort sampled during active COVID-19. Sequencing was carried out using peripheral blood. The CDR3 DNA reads TGTGCCAGCACCGAGACAGGGGCTAACTATGGCTACACCTTC. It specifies CASTETGANYGYTF.